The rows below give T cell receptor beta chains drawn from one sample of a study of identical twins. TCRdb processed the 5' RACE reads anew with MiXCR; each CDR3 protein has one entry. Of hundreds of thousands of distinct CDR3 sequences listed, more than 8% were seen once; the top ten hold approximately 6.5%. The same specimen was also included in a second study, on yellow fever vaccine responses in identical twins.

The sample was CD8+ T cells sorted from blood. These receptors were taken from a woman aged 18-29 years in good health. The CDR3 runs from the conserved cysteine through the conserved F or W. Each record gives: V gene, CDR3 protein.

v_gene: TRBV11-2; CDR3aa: CASSLVGSGSLEQYF
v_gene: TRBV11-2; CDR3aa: CASSLDPALAGYTF
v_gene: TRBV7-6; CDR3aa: CASSPDRLPHEQYF
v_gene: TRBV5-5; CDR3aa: CASRNLETGWETQYF
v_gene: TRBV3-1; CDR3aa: CASSQGQPYEQYF
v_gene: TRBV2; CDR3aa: CASQVPLAVYTDTQYF
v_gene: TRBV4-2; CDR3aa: CASSPRGQENTGELFF
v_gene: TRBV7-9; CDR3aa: CASSPTGGPEQYF
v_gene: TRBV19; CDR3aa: CASSIGDYSNQPQHF
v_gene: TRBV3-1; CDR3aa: CASSKEVSGAGANVLTF
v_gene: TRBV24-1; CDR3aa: CATSDLQDPYEQYF
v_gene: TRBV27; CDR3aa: CASSLSTSGLYNEQFF
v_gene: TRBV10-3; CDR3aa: CAISDPWGPLPSNEQFF
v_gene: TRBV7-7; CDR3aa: CASSPRDENEQFF
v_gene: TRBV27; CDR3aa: CASSFGRGNQPQHF
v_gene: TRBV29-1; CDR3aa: CSVAGEGNQPQHF
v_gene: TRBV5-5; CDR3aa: CASSTKGGAPQPQHF
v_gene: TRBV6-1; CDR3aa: CASTNSVGNEQFF
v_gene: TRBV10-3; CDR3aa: CAIMGTSGGIYEQYF
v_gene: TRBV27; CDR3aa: CASSPGIDTQYF
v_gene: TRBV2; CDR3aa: CASLAMLRGDEQYF
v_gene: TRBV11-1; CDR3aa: CASSIRRDYGEQFF